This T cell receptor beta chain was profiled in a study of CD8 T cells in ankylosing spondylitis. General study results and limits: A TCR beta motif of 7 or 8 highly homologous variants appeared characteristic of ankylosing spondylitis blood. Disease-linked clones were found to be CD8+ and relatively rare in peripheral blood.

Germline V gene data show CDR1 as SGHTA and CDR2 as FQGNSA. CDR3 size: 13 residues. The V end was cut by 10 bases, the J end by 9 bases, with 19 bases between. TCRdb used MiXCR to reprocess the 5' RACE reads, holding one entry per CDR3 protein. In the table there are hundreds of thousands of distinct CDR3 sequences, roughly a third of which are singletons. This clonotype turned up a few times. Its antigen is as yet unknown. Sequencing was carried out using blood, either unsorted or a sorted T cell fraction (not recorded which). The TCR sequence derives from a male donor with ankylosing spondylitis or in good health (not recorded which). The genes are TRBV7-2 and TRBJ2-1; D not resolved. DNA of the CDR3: TGTGCCACCGCGGTTGATGGGTACGGTGAGCAGTTCTTC. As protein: CATAVDGYGEQFF.